This T cell receptor (beta chain) was identified during a study of molecular identifiers for immune sequencing clone quantification (dated 2018 in TCRdb). Broadly, across the study: For a replicate experiment, RNA from around 20,000 or 100,000 naive CD8 T cells was divided into five aliquots, of which four were sequenced. This methods study used CD8 T cells to benchmark TCR RNA copy counting and molecular-identifier clustering-based TCR repertoire sequencing (MIDCIRS). Overall study results and their limits: In CMV-specific effector cells, over 98% of molecules were held by clones above 20 RNA copies, whereas under 1% of molecules were held by such clones in naive cells. Identical TCR molecules sharing a barcode could cause highly expanded clone sizes to be underestimated. Naive libraries contained spiked-in Jurkat TCR RNA (approximately 10 copies' worth), which is not part of the donor repertoire. Without barcode sub-clustering, chimeric consensus sequences inflated TCR diversity; chimeras reached as high as 47%. Spiked-in Jurkat TCR RNA equal to a single cell's worth was reported to be detectable even within 1,100,000 naive CD8 T cells. About 3 recovered TCR RNA copies per cell were obtained by modeling, versus about 10 by digital PCR, implying a capture efficiency of about 30%.

Libraries were made using PCR. Sequenced on a NextSeq 500. Bulk TCR libraries were made following a previously described method, with the TCR primers given in Table S5. Purification of total RNA was performed with the Qiagen AllPrep DNA/RNA kit. Before any analysis, reads coming from multiple sequencing runs of the same library were combined into one pool. From the authors' description of their analysis: Reads were retained only if an exact TCR constant sequence was present, and the retained reads were trimmed to 150 nt and grouped according to their 12-nt molecular barcodes. Within each barcode group, reads were sub-clustered at a 15% Levenshtein threshold, and quality-weighted consensus sequences were built per RNA molecule. Non-functional sequences were filtered out, along with any lower-count sequence sitting one edit away from another sequence. On the basis of fitting two negative binomial distributions, barcode sub-clusters with fewer than 20% of the maximum read count were discarded. TCRdb took the public reads, trimmed them with fastp at Q25, ran MiXCR for clone calling and kept in-frame beta chains. All rows with the same CDR3 protein become a single entry with the most common DNA and genes. These V and J calls originate from TCRdb's pipeline instead of the authors' own analysis. The sample table lists about half a million distinct CDR3 sequences, roughly 25% of them with a count of one. The biggest ten clones account for approximately 0.76% of the sample.

With respect to this clonotype: Its target antigen remains unknown. No much larger clone exists at a distance of one base, and base qualities are not known.

Inclusive of the bounding cysteine and phenylalanine, the CDR3 is 13 residues long. Left in the record is the CDR3 DNA by itself, 39 bases read in frame from the first base. The germline V gene yields MNHEY for CDR1 and SVGAGI for CDR2. A distance of 8 bases separates the germline ends of V and J, which lose 7 bases and 1 base respectively. Libraries of naive CD8 T cells were generated from about 19,000 to 1,100,000 sorted cells, with 10%, 30% or 50% of the purified RNA used. Naive CD8 T cells were FACS-sorted as CD8+CD4-CCR7+CD45RA+ on a BD FACSAria II into RLT Plus buffer. To test detection sensitivity, Jurkat RNA equivalent to approximately ten TCR copies was spiked into samples of about 18,000-1,000,000 naive CD8 T cells. CD8 T cells were enriched using RosetteSep CD8+ T Cell Enrichment Cocktail and Ficoll-Paque, and the enriched cells then underwent ACK red cell lysis.

Specimen: naive CD8+ T cells from blood, with Jurkat cell RNA spiked in. This sample's cell subset or site label indicates: FACS-sorted CD8+CD4-CCR7+CD45RA+ naive T cells. The chain joins TRBV6-5 to TRBJ1-3, with the D segment identity uncertain. The TCR sequence derives from a human donor in good health. Some libraries in this study had Jurkat cell RNA spiked in. The CDR3 reads CASTPPSGNTIYF. At the DNA level, the sequence is TGTGCCAGCACCCCCCCATCTGGAAACACCATATATTTT.